The 16 T cell receptor beta chains presented below share a single source sample, sequenced in a study of cytomegalovirus exposure and HLA in healthy donors. Both 60 Vbeta primers and 13 Jbeta primers went into the PCR. The assay was immunoSEQ multiplex PCR, and TCRdb's table has in-frame clones only and misses some. This table has roughly 130,000 clones, roughly two thirds appearing once. Sequenced: PBMCs. The receptors stem from a man aged 25 to 40 in good health and CMV-seropositive.

V usage is TRBV19 and J usage is TRBJ2-5; 9 nucleotides line up with TRBD1. The J call is doubtful: the DNA matches TRBJ2-7 better. The CDR3 contains 16 residues. Germline V CDR1 and CDR2: LNHDA, SQIVND (reference sequence). This CDR3 reads CASSTRSTGGEYEQYF. CDR3 coding DNA: TGTGCCAGTAGTACGAGATCGACAGGGGGTGAGTACGAGCAGTACTTC.

The V and J genes are TRBV11-3 and TRBJ1-2; D gene unclear. The CDR3 contains 13 residues. V lost 2 bases and J 5 bases, leaving 9 bases between the germline ends. Germline V lookup: CDR1 SGHNT, CDR2 YENEEA. CDR3 region: CASSLPSGYGYTF. The DNA for the CDR3 is TGTGCCAGCAGCTTACCTTCGGGGTATGGCTACACCTTC.

The V and J genes are TRBV5-1 and TRBJ2-1, with a weak D call TRBD1 (5 bases). This CDR3 is 13 amino acids long. Germline lookup yields CDR1 SGHRS and CDR2 YFSETQ. V lost 1 base and J 9 bases, leaving 11 bases between the germline ends. CDR3 bases: TGCGCCAGCAGCTTGTTTGGGGCTGGTGAGCAGTTCTTC. Its translation: CASSLFGAGEQFF.

The CDR3 spells CASSYGTGIYEQYF. CDR3 sequence (DNA): TGTGCCAGCAGCTACGGGACAGGGATCTACGAGCAGTACTTC. The rearrangement joins TRBV6-1 to TRBJ2-7, with 9 bases fitting TRBD1. Germline CDR1 reads MNHNS; CDR2 reads SASEGT. With 6 bases clipped from V and 3 bases from J, the junction kept 6 bases outside the gene matches. The CDR3 totals 14 residues.

This clone was observed a handful of times. This rearrangement joins TRBV5-4 to TRBJ2-1; the match to TRBD2 covers 10 bases. CDR1 and CDR2 from the germline V gene are SGHNT and YYREEE (reference sequence). V shed 0 bases, J shed 5 bases, and the junction held 2 bases outside the gene matches. This CDR3 has 15 residues. CDR3 DNA: TGTGCCAGCAGCTTGGGGACTAGCGGAAACAATGAGCAGTTCTTC. The encoded protein is CASSLGTSGNNEQFF.

The genes are TRBV10-3 and TRBJ2-3, with a tentative D call TRBD2 (6 bases). CDR1 ENHRY and CDR2 SYGVKD come from the germline V gene. The V and J ends lost 0 bases and 1 base respectively, with 14 bases between them. CDR3 length equals 17 residues. The CDR3 spells CAISESTRRGGTDTQYF. The CDR3 coding sequence is TGTGCCATCAGTGAGTCGACGAGGAGGGGTGGCACAGATACGCAGTATTTT.

V and J are TRBV9 and TRBJ2-5; D gene ambiguous. The ends were cut back, 4 bases at V and 1 base at J, with 17 bases in the middle. The germline V gene has CDR1 SGDLS and CDR2 YYNGEE. CDR3 length: 16 amino acids. The CDR3 here is CASSPSLGRRQETQYF. The CDR3 bases are TGTGCCAGCAGCCCCAGCTTGGGCAGGCGCCAAGAGACCCAGTACTTC.

The chain links TRBV9 to TRBJ1-1; D is uncertain. This CDR3 is 14 amino acids long. Trimming took off 4 bases at V and 0 bases at J, with 10 bases between the two ends. Germline V lookup: CDR1 SGDLS, CDR2 YYNGEE. The CDR3 here is CASSPRPMNTEAFF. The CDR3 region has the DNA TGTGCCAGCAGCCCGCGCCCCATGAACACTGAAGCTTTCTTT. The variable domain in full, with the rest retrieved from reference TRBV9 and TRBJ1-1, is DSGVTQTPKHLITATGQRVTLRCSPRSGDLSVYWYQQSLDQGLQFLIQYYNGEERAKGNILERFSAQQFPDLHSELNLSSLELGDSALYFCASSPRPMNTEAFFGQGTRLTVV.

The CDR3 sequence is CATRPDTGRWGSGSRYQETQYF. CDR3 DNA: TGTGCCACCAGACCCGACACAGGACGATGGGGTAGCGGGAGCAGATACCAAGAGACCCAGTACTTC. V usage is TRBV15 and J usage is TRBJ2-5; 9 bases fit TRBD2. After removal of 6 bases from V and 0 bases from J, the junction contained 26 bases not matched to a gene. CDR1 is LNHNV and CDR2 is YYDKDF in the germline V gene (reference sequence). The CDR3 covers 22 residues.

The chain is built from TRBV28 and TRBJ1-4; 8 bases are shared with TRBD1. Germline-derived CDR1 and CDR2 are MDHEN and SYDVKM. This CDR3 is 17 amino acids long. J gave up 13 bases and V 3 bases, and 19 bases lay outside the gene matches. The CDR3 sequence: CASSFLEGTGKRRGLFF. CDR3 sequence (DNA): TGTGCCAGCAGTTTCCTGGAAGGGACAGGCAAGAGGCGTGGACTGTTTTTT.

This clone was observed a handful of times. This chain uses TRBV28 with TRBJ2-7; 13 bases are shared with TRBD2. Germline lookup yields CDR1 MDHEN and CDR2 SYDVKM. V shed 6 bases and J 4 bases; nucleotides not matched to a gene: 6. The CDR3 sequence is 15 residues long. CDR3: CASRGTSGMSYEQYF. In nucleotides, the CDR3 is TGTGCCAGCAGGGGGACTAGCGGGATGTCGTACGAGCAGTACTTC.

The chain uses TRBV6-5 and TRBJ2-2, with 8 bases matching TRBD1. Germline CDR1 and CDR2: MNHEY and SVGAGI. V lost 5 bases to trimming and J lost 2 bases; unmatched junction nucleotides: 4. This CDR3 is built from 15 residues. The CDR3 loop reads CASSRTGINTGELFF. CDR3 coding DNA: TGTGCCAGCAGTCGGACAGGGATAAACACCGGGGAGCTGTTTTTT.

This clone occurred a few times. The V and J genes are TRBV6-9 and TRBJ2-1; D remains ambiguous. The CDR3 contains 15 residues. V lost 4 bases and J lost 0, with 10 bases in between. The germline gives CDR1 MNHGY, CDR2 SVAAGI. CDR3 DNA sequence: TGTGCCAGCAGTTGTTTAAGCCCCTCCTACAATGAGCAGTTCTTC. Its translation is CASSCLSPSYNEQFF.

This clone was counted only a few times. The chain couples TRBV6-5 to TRBJ1-1; TRBD1 matches 9 bases. V gave up 0 bases and J gave up 3 bases; unmatched junction bases: 5. Germline CDR1 is MNHEY and CDR2 is SVGAGI. This CDR3 spans 16 amino acids. The CDR3: CASSYSPGQGYTEAFF. The CDR3 DNA reads as TGTGCCAGCAGTTACTCTCCGGGACAGGGCTACACTGAAGCTTTCTTT.

This clone was seen a few times. The sample has other DNA sequences that encode this CDR3 too. J is TRBJ2-5 and V is TRBV5-1; D unresolved. Trimming pared 1 base from V and 4 bases from J, leaving 2 bases between. The CDR3 extends over 11 amino acids. Germline V gives CDR1 SGHRS, CDR2 YFSETQ. The CDR3, as DNA: TGCGCCAGCAGCTTGCGAGAGACCCAGTACTTC. Its translation: CASSLRETQYF.

The chain joins TRBV5-1 to TRBJ2-7; 10 nucleotides align to TRBD2. CDR1 and CDR2 (germline): SGHRS, YFSETQ. The CDR3 consists of 14 residues. J was trimmed by 6 bases and V by 3 bases; bases with no gene match: 6. The CDR3 DNA follows: TGCGCCAGCAGCTCGCCTAGCGGGAGCGGCGAGCAGTACTTC. The encoded protein is CASSSPSGSGEQYF.